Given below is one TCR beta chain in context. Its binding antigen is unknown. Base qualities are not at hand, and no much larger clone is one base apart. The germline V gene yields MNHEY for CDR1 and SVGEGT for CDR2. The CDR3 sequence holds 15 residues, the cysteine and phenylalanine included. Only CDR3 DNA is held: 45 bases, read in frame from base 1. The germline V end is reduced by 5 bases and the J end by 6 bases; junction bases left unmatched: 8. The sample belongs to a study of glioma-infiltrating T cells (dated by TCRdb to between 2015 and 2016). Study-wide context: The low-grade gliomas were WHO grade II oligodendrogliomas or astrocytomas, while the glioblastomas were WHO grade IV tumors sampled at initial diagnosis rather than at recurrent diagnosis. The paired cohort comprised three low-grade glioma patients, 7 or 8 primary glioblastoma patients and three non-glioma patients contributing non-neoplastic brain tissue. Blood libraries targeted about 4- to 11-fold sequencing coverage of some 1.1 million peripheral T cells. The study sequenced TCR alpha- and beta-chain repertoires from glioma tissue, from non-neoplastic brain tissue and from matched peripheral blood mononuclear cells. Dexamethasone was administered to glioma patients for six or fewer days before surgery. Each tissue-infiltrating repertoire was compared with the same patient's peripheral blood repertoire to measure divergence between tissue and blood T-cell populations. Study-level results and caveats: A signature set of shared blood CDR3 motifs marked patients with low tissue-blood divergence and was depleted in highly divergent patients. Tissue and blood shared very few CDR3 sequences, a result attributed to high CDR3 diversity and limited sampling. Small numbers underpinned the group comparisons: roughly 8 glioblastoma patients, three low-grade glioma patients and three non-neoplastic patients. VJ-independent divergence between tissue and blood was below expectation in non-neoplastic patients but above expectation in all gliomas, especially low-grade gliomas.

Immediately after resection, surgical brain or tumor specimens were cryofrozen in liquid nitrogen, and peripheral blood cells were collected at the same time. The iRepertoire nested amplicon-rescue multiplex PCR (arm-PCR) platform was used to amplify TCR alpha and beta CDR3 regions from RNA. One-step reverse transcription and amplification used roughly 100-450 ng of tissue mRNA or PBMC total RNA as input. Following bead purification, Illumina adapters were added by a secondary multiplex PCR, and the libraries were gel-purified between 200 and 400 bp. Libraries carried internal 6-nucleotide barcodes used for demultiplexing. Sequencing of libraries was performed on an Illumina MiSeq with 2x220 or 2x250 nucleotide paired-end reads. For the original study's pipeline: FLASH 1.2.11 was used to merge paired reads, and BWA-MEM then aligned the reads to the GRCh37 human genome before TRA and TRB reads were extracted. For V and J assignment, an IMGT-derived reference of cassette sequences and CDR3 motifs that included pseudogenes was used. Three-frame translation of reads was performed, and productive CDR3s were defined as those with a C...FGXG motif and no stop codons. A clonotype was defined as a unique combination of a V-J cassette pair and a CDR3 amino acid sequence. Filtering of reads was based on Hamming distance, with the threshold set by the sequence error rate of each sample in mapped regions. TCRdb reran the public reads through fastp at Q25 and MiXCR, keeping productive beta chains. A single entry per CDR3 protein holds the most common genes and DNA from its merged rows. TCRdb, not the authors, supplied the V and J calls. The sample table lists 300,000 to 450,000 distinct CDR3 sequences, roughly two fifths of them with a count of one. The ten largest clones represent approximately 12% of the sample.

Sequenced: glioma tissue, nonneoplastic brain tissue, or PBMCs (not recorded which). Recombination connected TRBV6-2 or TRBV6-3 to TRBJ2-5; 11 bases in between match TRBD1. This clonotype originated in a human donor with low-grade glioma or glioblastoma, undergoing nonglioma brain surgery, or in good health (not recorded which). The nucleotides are TGTGCCAGCAGTACCGGGACAGGGGGGCAAAAGACCCAGTACTTC. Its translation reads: CASSTGTGGQKTQYF.